The 32 T cell receptor beta chains below all came from one sample that was sequenced in a study of T cells in Graves' hyperthyroidism and ophthalmopathy. TCR beta CDR3 regions were amplified from RNA transcripts. With the HTBI primer set, the TCR CDR3 went through a first round of RT-PCR. Using its own MiXCR run on the multiplex PCR reads, TCRdb lists one record per CDR3 protein. The sample carries about 380,000 distinct CDR3 sequences, around 13% recorded once. The sample consisted of blood. Every receptor here comes from a woman aged 60-75 years with Graves' hyperthyroidism.

The V call is TRBV5-4, the J call TRBJ2-5, with 8 nucleotides matching TRBD1. The length of the CDR3 is 18 residues. V was pared by 5 bases and J by 0 bases, with 15 bases of the junction left unmatched. Germline-derived CDR1 and CDR2 are SGHNT and YYREEE (reference sequence). The CDR3 protein is CASSPEGQAYPYQETQYF. CDR3 nucleotide sequence: TGTGCCAGCAGTCCGGAGGGACAGGCGTACCCCTACCAAGAGACCCAGTACTTC.

This clonotype has ten or more counts. V usage is TRBV12-3 or TRBV12-4 and J usage is TRBJ2-5, with 7 bases fitting TRBD1. After removal of 6 bases from V and 5 bases from J, the junction contained 15 bases not matched to a gene. The CDR3 is 16 residues long. This chain's CDR3 is CASSHGQAWGWETQYF. As DNA, the CDR3 is TGTGCCAGCAGCCACGGACAGGCTTGGGGCTGGGAGACCCAGTACTTC.

This clonotype has at least ten counts. CDR3 bases: TGTGCCAGCTCACCAATCGGGCCGACTAGCTGGGGCCAAGAGACCCAGTACTTC. It yields the protein CASSPIGPTSWGQETQYF. The chain employs TRBV18 and TRBJ2-5, with TRBD2 matching over 7 bases. Germline CDR1 is KGHSH and CDR2 is LQKENI. The length of the CDR3 is 18 residues. V shed 2 bases, J shed 1 base, and the junction held 13 bases outside the gene matches.

The chain employs TRBV5-4 and TRBJ2-3, with TRBD2 identical over 10 bases. From germline, CDR1 is SGHNT and CDR2 YYREEE (reference sequence). The J segment lost 0 bases and the V segment lost 4 bases, leaving 5 bases of the junction unmatched. The CDR3 is made up of 16 amino acids. The DNA for the CDR3 is TGTGCCAGCAGCCTGGGACTAGCGAAGAGCACAGATACGCAGTATTTT. Protein product: CASSLGLAKSTDTQYF. Full variable domain (rest looked up from reference TRBV5-4 and TRBJ2-3): ETGVTQSPTHLIKTRGQQVTLRCSSQSGHNTVSWYQQALGQGPQFIFQYYREEENGRGNFPPRFSGLQFPNYSSELNVNALELDDSALYLCASSLGLAKSTDTQYFGPGTRLTVL.

This clonotype was seen repeatedly, ten times or more. Here the CDR3 reads CASSVQGAGTEAFF. The CDR3 DNA is TGCGCCAGCAGCGTTCAGGGGGCCGGCACTGAAGCTTTCTTT. The V call is TRBV5-1, the J call TRBJ1-1; 8 bases fit TRBD1. The CDR3 has 14 amino acids. Germline V gives CDR1 SGHRS, CDR2 YFSETQ. Trimming cost V 4 bases and J 4 bases; bases outside gene matches: 6.

This clonotype was observed a few times. The junction does not match germline at one end; this may be a read error. This chain joins TRBV7-7 and TRBJ2-5; 7 bases map to TRBD2. This CDR3 spans 16 amino acids. Germline-derived CDR1 and CDR2 are SSHAT and FNYEAQ (reference sequence). The CDR3 bases are TGTGCTAGCAGCCAGGCGGGGGAATTTTTACGAGAGACCCAGTACTTC. Protein sequence: CASSQAGEFLRETQYF.

This clonotype came up many times. The chain combines TRBV20-1 with TRBJ2-3, with TRBD2 matching 16 bases. Trimming at V came to 0 bases and at J to 7 bases, leaving 19 bases not matched to a gene. The germline V gene encodes CDR1 DFQATT and CDR2 SNEGSKA (reference sequence). The CDR3 consists of 21 residues. The CDR3 protein is CSARDLAGTSGRATLRHTQYF. DNA for the CDR3: TGCAGTGCTAGAGATCTCGCCGGGACTAGCGGGAGGGCTACACTTCGACATACGCAGTATTTT.

The chain is built from TRBV28 and TRBJ2-2; D call uncertain. CDR3 length: 14 amino acids. The germline CDR1 and CDR2 sequences are MDHEN and SYDVKM. Deletions cut 8 bases from V and 0 bases from J, with 10 bases between. CDR3 sequence: CASWETTNTGELFF. The CDR3 bases are TGTGCCAGCTGGGAAACAACGAACACCGGGGAGCTGTTTTTT. The complete variable domain, with remaining parts taken from reference TRBV28 and TRBJ2-2, reads DVKVTQSSRYLVKRTGEKVFLECVQDMDHENMFWYRQDPGLGLRLIYFSYDVKMKEKGDIPEGYSVSREKKERFSLILESASTNQTSMYLCASWETTNTGELFFGEGSRLTVL.

This clonotype was counted many times. The chain links TRBV5-6 to TRBJ2-5, with D possibly matching TRBD2 (5 bases). Germline V gene data show CDR1 as SGHDT and CDR2 as YYEEEE. This CDR3 is 13 amino acids long. V lost 8 bases, J lost 3 bases, and 14 bases lay in between. CDR3 DNA sequence: TGTGCCAGTACGCTCGGACTCGAAGAGACCCAGTACTTC. Protein sequence: CASTLGLEETQYF.

This clonotype has a handful of counts. V gene TRBV6-2 or TRBV6-3 combines with J gene TRBJ2-1, with 9 positions matching TRBD2. Germline loops: CDR1 MNHEY, CDR2 SVGEGT. Losses at the gene ends were 7 bases for V and 0 bases for J; bases not matched to a gene: 4. The CDR3 runs to 15 residues. CDR3 amino acids: CASNLAGNSYNEQFF. The CDR3 coding sequence is TGTGCCAGCAACCTAGCGGGAAACTCCTACAATGAGCAGTTCTTC.

This clonotype was picked up many times. The chain employs TRBV2 and TRBJ2-5, with no clear D. This CDR3 contains 11 residues. Germline V gene sequence: CDR1 SNHLY, CDR2 FYNNEI. V was clipped by 6 bases and J by 0 bases, with 2 bases between them. The DNA of the CDR3 is TGTGCCAGCAGGGACCAAGAGACCCAGTACTTC. Amino acid sequence: CASRDQETQYF.

The chain has TRBV5-6 and TRBJ1-2, with unresolved D. V lost 4 bases and J 8 bases, leaving 12 bases between the germline ends. This CDR3 has 12 amino acids. Germline V CDR1 and CDR2: SGHDT, YYEEEE. The CDR3 reads CASSPPLGGYTF. In DNA form, the CDR3 reads TGTGCCAGCAGCCCTCCCCTAGGAGGCTACACCTTC.

The sample holds many counts of this clonotype. V usage is TRBV27 and J usage is TRBJ2-7, with TRBD1 matching 7 bases. The CDR3 is 15 residues long. V lost 6 bases and J lost 6; bases outside the gene matches: 14. Per the germline V gene, CDR1 is MNHEY and CDR2 is SMNVEV (reference sequence). This chain's CDR3 is CASSRPQGVLGEQYF. CDR3 DNA sequence: TGTGCCAGCAGCCGACCTCAGGGGGTTCTTGGCGAGCAGTACTTC.

The chain carries TRBV30 and TRBJ2-2; 7 positions match TRBD2. V lost 1 base to trimming and J lost 4 bases; unmatched junction nucleotides: 3. Germline loops: CDR1 GTSNPN, CDR2 SVGIG (reference sequence). This CDR3 comprises 14 residues. CDR3 in DNA: TGTGCCTGGAGTGGACTAGCCGGCACCGGGGAGCTGTTTTTT. This gives the protein CAWSGLAGTGELFF.

This clonotype appeared once. In nucleotides, the CDR3 is TGTGCCAGCAGCACTATGACAGGGGGAAAAGATACGCAGTATTTT. Residues: CASSTMTGGKDTQYF. The chain links TRBV3-1 to TRBJ2-3, with TRBD1 matching over 9 bases. This CDR3 contains 15 residues. Germline assignment: CDR1 LGHDT and CDR2 YNNKEL (reference sequence). V trimming: 5 bases; J trimming: 5 bases; junction bases outside the gene matches: 8.

This clonotype was observed a few times. This chain joins TRBV6-1 and TRBJ1-2; 9 nucleotides line up with TRBD1. The V segment lost 5 bases and the J segment 7 bases; nucleotides outside the gene matches: 5. Per the germline V gene, CDR1 is MNHNS and CDR2 is SASEGT. The CDR3 extends over 13 amino acids. The CDR3 sequence: CASSKGQGLGYTF. CDR3 coding DNA: TGTGCCAGCAGTAAGGGACAGGGTCTTGGCTACACCTTC.

This clonotype was seen many times. The chain carries TRBV6-5 and TRBJ2-7, with D possibly TRBD1 on 6 matching bases. V lost 2 bases and J lost 6, with 14 bases in between. This CDR3 region has 14 residues. Per the germline V gene, CDR1 is MNHEY and CDR2 is SVGAGI. In DNA, the CDR3 is TGTGCCAGCAGTTACGTCTCAGGGGCCTCCGAGCAGTACTTC. Amino acids: CASSYVSGASEQYF.

The V gene is TRBV5-6, the J gene TRBJ1-2; D is uncertain. Trimming removed 2 bases at V and 7 bases at J, with 15 bases between. Germline V gene sequence: CDR1 SGHDT, CDR2 YYEEEE. The CDR3 runs to 14 residues. This CDR3 is CASSLVSGHRGYTF. CDR3 bases: TGTGCCAGCAGCTTAGTCTCAGGCCACCGTGGCTACACCTTC. The whole variable domain, filled in from reference TRBV5-6 and TRBJ1-2, reads DAGVTQSPTHLIKTRGQQVTLRCSPKSGHDTVSWYQQALGQGPQFIFQYYEEEERQRGNFPDRFSGHQFPNYSSELNVNALLLGDSALYLCASSLVSGHRGYTFGSGTRLTVV.

The chain combines TRBV20-1 with TRBJ2-1; D unclear. V was clipped by 2 bases and J by 5 bases, with 10 bases between them. The CDR3 length is 13 residues. Germline V gene lookup returns CDR1 DFQATT and CDR2 SNEGSKA (reference sequence). CDR3 sequence (DNA): TGCAGTGCTAGACGGCCCCGCCACAATGAGCAGTTCTTC. This gives the protein CSARRPRHNEQFF.

Comment on this clonotype: One base away lies a much larger clone, so this may be a sequencing read error. This sequence joins TRBV11-2 and TRBJ2-7; D is uncertain. V gave up 1 base and J gave up 8 bases, with 6 bases separating them. The CDR3 is 11 amino acids. CDR1 and CDR2 from the germline V gene are SGHAT and FQNNGV. CDR3 in DNA: TGTGCCAGCAGCTTAGGGTCTAAGCAGTACTTC. Translating it yields CASSLGSKQYF.

This chain uses TRBV29-1 with TRBJ2-1; D remains unclear. There are 15 residues in the CDR3. CDR1 and CDR2 from the germline V gene are SQVTM and ANQGSEA. Trimming cost V 4 bases and J 0 bases, with 13 bases left between them. Written as DNA, the CDR3 is TGCAGCGTTGCCCCCAGTCCGAGCTCCTACAATGAGCAGTTCTTC. It translates to CSVAPSPSSYNEQFF.

This clonotype appeared a few times. The junction differs from germline at one of its ends, possibly a read error. The V and J genes are TRBV7-9 and TRBJ1-1; 7 positions agree with TRBD1. The V gene's germline CDR1 is SEHNR and CDR2 FQNEAQ (reference sequence). The CDR3 sequence is 14 residues long. CDR3 nucleotide sequence: TGTACCAGCAGCGAAAACAGGGGAAACACTGAAGCTTTCTTT. It translates to CTSSENRGNTEAFF.

This clonotype was observed a few times. The J gene is TRBJ1-4, the V gene TRBV6-1, with 8 bases matching TRBD1. The CDR3 totals 14 residues. V lost 6 bases and J lost 7; bases outside the gene matches: 7. Germline lookup yields CDR1 MNHNS and CDR2 SASEGT. CDR3 protein: CASRPRGRREKLFF. The CDR3 nucleotides read TGTGCCAGCAGGCCCAGGGGGCGTCGTGAAAAACTGTTTTTT.

The chain is built from TRBV20-1 and TRBJ2-2, with D possibly matching TRBD2 (6 bases). Germline values: CDR1 DFQATT, CDR2 SNEGSKA (reference sequence). There are 15 residues in the CDR3. Trimming stripped 2 bases from V and 3 bases from J, with 13 bases between. The CDR3 is CSARPAAGYTGELFF. CDR3 nucleotides: TGCAGTGCTAGACCTGCGGCGGGATACACCGGGGAGCTGTTTTTT.

This chain connects TRBV7-9 to TRBJ2-1; D is possibly TRBD2 (5 bases). This CDR3 has 16 residues. V was shortened by 5 bases and J by 1 base, with 15 bases between the two germline ends. Germline CDR1 is SEHNR and CDR2 is FQNEAQ (reference sequence). The DNA of the CDR3 is TGTGCCAGCAGCCCACCGACGGGAAAATCCTACAATGAGCAGTTCTTC. Its protein is CASSPPTGKSYNEQFF.

This sequence joins TRBV2 and TRBJ2-4; tentative D call: TRBD1 (6 bases). Germline CDR1 SNHLY, CDR2 FYNNEI. Trimming removed 4 bases from V and 3 bases from J, with 7 bases in between. The CDR3 sequence is 13 residues long. CDR3 in DNA: TGTGCCAGCAGTGGACAGGACAAAAACATTCAGTACTTC. Translated, it gives CASSGQDKNIQYF.

CDR3 nucleotides: TGTGCCAGCAGCTTCCAGGGGTTCCCTCTCGACGAGCAGTACTTC. Its translation is CASSFQGFPLDEQYF. The chain recombines TRBV5-6 with TRBJ2-7, with a weak D call TRBD1 (6 bases). Between the trimmed V and J ends, which lost 2 bases and 5 bases, there was a span of 17 bases. The germline gives CDR1 SGHDT, CDR2 YYEEEE. This CDR3 is built from 15 residues. The entire variable domain, with the rest obtained from reference TRBV5-6 and TRBJ2-7, is as follows: DAGVTQSPTHLIKTRGQQVTLRCSPKSGHDTVSWYQQALGQGPQFIFQYYEEEERQRGNFPDRFSGHQFPNYSSELNVNALLLGDSALYLCASSFQGFPLDEQYFGPGTRLTVT.

The chain's CDR3 is CASSEMLADNEQFF. The CDR3 bases are TGTGCCAGCAGTGAGATGTTAGCGGACAATGAGCAGTTCTTC. The chain uses TRBV6-4 and TRBJ2-1; possibly TRBD2 for D (6 bases). Germline V gene data show CDR1 as MRHNA and CDR2 as SNTAGT. Trimming stripped 3 bases from V and 5 bases from J, with 11 bases between. The CDR3 is 14 amino acids.

Ten or more counts support this clonotype. This rearrangement joins TRBV7-2 to TRBJ2-7; TRBD2 agrees at 10 bases. Germline lookup yields CDR1 SGHTA and CDR2 FQGNSA. The CDR3 is made up of 16 amino acids. V was pared by 1 base and J by 0 bases, with 3 bases of the junction left unmatched. CDR3 protein: CASSLGASGSSYEQYF. Written as DNA, the CDR3 is TGTGCCAGCAGCTTAGGGGCTAGCGGGAGCTCCTACGAGCAGTACTTC.

This clonotype occurred many times. The gene calls are TRBV28 and TRBJ2-7; TRBD1 or TRBD2 may be the D gene (5 bases each). This CDR3 has 14 residues. Germline V gene lookup returns CDR1 MDHEN and CDR2 SYDVKM. The ends were cut back, 4 bases at V and 7 bases at J, with 17 bases in the middle. CDR3 in amino acids: CASSSRDGAWEQYF. The CDR3 bases are TGTGCCAGCAGTTCAAGGGACGGAGCCTGGGAGCAGTACTTC.

This clonotype was seen repeatedly, ten times or more. The chain employs TRBV18 and TRBJ2-2; a weak D match, TRBD1 (6 bases). With 3 bases removed from V and 0 bases from J, the gap between germline ends came to 11 bases. Germline CDR1 and CDR2: KGHSH and LQKENI. The CDR3 spans 16 residues. The CDR3 nucleotides are TGTGCCAGCTCACCGATGGGGGCAACGAACACCGGGGAGCTGTTTTTT. Amino acid sequence: CASSPMGATNTGELFF.

This clonotype was seen at least ten times. This chain uses TRBV18 with TRBJ2-7, with D possibly being TRBD1 (5 bases). From germline, CDR1 is KGHSH and CDR2 LQKENI. V was clipped by 5 bases and J by 6 bases, with 14 bases between them. The CDR3 runs to 13 residues. This CDR3 is CASSTGQDTEQYF. CDR3 in DNA: TGTGCCAGCTCAACAGGTCAAGACACCGAGCAGTACTTC.